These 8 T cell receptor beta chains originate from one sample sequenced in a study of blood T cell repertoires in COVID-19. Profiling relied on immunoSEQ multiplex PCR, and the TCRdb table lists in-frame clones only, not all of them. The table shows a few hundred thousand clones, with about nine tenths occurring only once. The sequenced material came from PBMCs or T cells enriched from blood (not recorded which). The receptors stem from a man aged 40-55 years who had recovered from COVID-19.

The CDR3 is CATSPGSKGHTEAFF. The CDR3 DNA reads as TGTGCCACCAGCCCCGGGAGCAAAGGGCACACTGAAGCTTTCTTT. This chain connects TRBV24-1 to TRBJ1-1; unclear D gene. The V end lost 7 bases, the J end lost 3 bases, and 17 bases lay between the germline ends. Germline V lookup: CDR1 KGHDR, CDR2 SFDVKD. This CDR3 is built from 15 residues.

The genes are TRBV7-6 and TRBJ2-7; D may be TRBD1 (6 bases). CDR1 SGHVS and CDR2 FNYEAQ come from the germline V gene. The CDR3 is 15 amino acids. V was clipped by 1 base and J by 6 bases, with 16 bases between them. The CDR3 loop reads CASSLDGPGAGEQYF. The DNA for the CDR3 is TGTGCCAGCAGCTTAGACGGTCCAGGGGCTGGCGAGCAGTACTTC.

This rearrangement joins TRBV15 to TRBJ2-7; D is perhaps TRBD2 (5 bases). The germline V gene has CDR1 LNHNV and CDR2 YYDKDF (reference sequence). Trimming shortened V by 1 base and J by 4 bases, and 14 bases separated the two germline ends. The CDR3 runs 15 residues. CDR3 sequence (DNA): TGTGCCACCAGCAGAGTGAGGGCTAGCTGGTACGAGCAGTACTTC. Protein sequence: CATSRVRASWYEQYF.

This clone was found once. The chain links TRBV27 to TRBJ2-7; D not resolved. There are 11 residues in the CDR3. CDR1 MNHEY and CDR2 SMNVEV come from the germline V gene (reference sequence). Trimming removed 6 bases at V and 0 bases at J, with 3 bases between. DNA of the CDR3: TGTGCCAGCAGGAGCTCCTACGAGCAGTACTTC. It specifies CASRSSYEQYF.

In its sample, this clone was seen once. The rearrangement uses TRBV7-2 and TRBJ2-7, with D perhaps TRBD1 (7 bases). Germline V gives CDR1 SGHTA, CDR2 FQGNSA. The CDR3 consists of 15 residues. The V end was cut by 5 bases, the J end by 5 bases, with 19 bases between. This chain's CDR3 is CASSPGGGGYNEQYF. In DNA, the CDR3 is TGTGCCAGCAGCCCAGGAGGAGGGGGCTACAACGAGCAGTACTTC.

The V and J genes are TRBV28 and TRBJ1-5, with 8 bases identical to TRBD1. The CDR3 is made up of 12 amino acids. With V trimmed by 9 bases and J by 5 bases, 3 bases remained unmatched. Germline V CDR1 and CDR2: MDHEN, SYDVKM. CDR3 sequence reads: CASRDRYQPQHF. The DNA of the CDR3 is TGTGCCAGTCGGGACAGGTATCAGCCCCAGCATTTT.

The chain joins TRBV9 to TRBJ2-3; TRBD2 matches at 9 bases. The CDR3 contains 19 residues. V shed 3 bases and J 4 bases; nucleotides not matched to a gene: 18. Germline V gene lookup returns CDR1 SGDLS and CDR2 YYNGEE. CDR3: CASSGPGSGGTRGADTQYF. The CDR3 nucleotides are TGTGCCAGCAGCGGGCCGGGTAGCGGGGGAACCCGAGGAGCAGATACGCAGTATTTT.

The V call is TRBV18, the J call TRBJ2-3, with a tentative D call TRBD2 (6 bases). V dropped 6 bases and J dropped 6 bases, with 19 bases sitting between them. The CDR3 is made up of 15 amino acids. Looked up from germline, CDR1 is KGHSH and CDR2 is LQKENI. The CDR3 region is CASSGSPGRGDTQYF. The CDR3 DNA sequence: TGTGCCAGCTCCGGCTCTCCCGGGAGAGGCGATACGCAGTATTTT.